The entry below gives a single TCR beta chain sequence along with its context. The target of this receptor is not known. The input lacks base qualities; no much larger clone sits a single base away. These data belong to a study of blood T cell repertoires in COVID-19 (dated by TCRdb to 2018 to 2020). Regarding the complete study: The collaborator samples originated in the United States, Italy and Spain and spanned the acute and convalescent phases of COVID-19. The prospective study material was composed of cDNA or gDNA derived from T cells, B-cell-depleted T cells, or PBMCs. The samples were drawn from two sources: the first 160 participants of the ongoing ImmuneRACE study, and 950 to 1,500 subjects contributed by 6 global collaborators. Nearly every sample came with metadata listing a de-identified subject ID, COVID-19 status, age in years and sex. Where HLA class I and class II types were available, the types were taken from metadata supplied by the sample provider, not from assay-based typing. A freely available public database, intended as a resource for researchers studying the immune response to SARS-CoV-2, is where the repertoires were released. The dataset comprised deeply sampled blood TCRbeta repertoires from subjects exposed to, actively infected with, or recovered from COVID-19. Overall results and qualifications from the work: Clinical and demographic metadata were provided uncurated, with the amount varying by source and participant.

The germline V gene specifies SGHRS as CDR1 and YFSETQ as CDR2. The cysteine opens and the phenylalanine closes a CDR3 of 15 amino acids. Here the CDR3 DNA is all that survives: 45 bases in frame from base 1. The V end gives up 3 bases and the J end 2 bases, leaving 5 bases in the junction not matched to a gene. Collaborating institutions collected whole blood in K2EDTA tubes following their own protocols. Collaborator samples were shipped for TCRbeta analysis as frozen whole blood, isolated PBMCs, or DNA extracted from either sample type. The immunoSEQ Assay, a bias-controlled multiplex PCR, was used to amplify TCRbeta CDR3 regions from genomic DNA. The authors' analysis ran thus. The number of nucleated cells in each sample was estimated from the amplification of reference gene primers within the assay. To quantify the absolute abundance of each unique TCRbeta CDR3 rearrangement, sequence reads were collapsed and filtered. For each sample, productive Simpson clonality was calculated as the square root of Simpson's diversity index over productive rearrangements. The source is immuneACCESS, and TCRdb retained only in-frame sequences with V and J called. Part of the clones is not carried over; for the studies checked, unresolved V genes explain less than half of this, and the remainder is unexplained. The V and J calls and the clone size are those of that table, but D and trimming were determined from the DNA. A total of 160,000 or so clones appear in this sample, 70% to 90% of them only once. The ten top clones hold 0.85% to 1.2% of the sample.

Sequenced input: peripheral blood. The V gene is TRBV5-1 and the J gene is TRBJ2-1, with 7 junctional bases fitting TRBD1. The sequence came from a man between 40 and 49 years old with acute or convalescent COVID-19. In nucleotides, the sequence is TGCGCCAGCAGCTGGGGGACAGAAACCTACAATGAGCAGTTCTTC. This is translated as CASSWGTETYNEQFF.